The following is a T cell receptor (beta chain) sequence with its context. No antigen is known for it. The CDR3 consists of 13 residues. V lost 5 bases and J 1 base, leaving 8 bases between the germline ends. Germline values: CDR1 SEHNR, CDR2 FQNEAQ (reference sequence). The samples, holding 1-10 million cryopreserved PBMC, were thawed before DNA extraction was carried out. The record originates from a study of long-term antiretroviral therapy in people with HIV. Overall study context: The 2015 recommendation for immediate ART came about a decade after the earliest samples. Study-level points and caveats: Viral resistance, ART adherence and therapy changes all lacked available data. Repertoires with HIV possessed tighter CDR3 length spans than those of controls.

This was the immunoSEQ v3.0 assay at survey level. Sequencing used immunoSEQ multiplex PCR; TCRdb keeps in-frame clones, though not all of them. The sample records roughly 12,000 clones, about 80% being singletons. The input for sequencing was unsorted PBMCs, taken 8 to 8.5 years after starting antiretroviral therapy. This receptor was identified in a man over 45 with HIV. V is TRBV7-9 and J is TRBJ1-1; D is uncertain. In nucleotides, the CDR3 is TGTGCCAGCAGCGTTCTGGGGAACACTGAAGCTTTCTTT. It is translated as CASSVLGNTEAFF.